The 8 T cell receptor beta chains reported below all come from one sample, sequenced in a study of blood T cell repertoires in COVID-19. The repertoire was sequenced with immunoSEQ multiplex PCR; TCRdb's copy has only in-frame clones and lacks some. The sample lists fewer than 250,000 clones, around nine tenths occurring once. The sequenced sample was peripheral blood. The receptors were gathered from a woman in her thirties or forties with acute or convalescent COVID-19.

The chain is built from TRBV12-3 or TRBV12-4 and TRBJ2-1; D is ambiguous. The CDR3 sequence is 13 residues long. The V gene lost 6 bases and the J gene lost 7 bases, with 13 bases spanning the gap. The CDR3 sequence: CASRSILRNEQFF. CDR3 bases: TGTGCCAGCAGATCAATTCTCAGGAATGAGCAGTTCTTC.

This clone was found once. This rearrangement joins TRBV5-4 to TRBJ1-2; 9 nucleotides agree with TRBD1. CDR1 SGHNT and CDR2 YYREEE come from the germline V gene (reference sequence). This CDR3 has 14 amino acids. The V and J ends lost 0 bases and 7 bases, in that order; junction bases with no gene match: 4. The CDR3 bases are TGTGCCAGCAGCTTGGCCACAGGGGGCTCTGGCTACACCTTC. It translates to CASSLATGGSGYTF.

The chain recombines TRBV6-5 with TRBJ1-2; TRBD1 matches at 7 bases. The CDR3 loop spans 15 amino acids. With 5 bases clipped from V and 6 bases from J, the junction kept 12 bases outside the gene matches. CDR1 and CDR2 (germline): MNHEY, SVGAGI. CDR3 coding DNA: TGTGCCAGCAGTCCACTCTACTCTGACAGGGATGGCTACACCTTC. It translates to CASSPLYSDRDGYTF.

The J gene is TRBJ1-6, the V gene TRBV10-3; 8 bases match TRBD1. V lost 8 bases, J lost 4 bases, and 7 bases stayed unmatched. The CDR3 extends over 15 amino acids. Germline assignment: CDR1 ENHRY and CDR2 SYGVKD. The CDR3 bases are TGTGCCATCGCCAAGACAGGGGAGTATAATTCACCCCTCCACTTT. This codes for CAIAKTGEYNSPLHF.

The rearrangement uses TRBV19 and TRBJ1-2, with D perhaps matching TRBD1 (5 bases). There are 14 residues in the CDR3. Germline V gene lookup returns CDR1 LNHDA and CDR2 SQIVND (reference sequence). DNA for the CDR3: TGTGCTACCGAGGATTTTGGCAGGGTCGATGGCTACACCTTC. Translating it yields CATEDFGRVDGYTF.

The chain uses TRBV11-2 and TRBJ1-1; D remains ambiguous. This CDR3 comprises 13 residues. V was clipped by 1 base and J by 1 base, with 4 bases between them. Germline lookup yields CDR1 SGHAT and CDR2 FQNNGV. CDR3 loop: CASSLGANTEAFF. For the CDR3, the DNA is TGTGCCAGCAGCTTAGGGGCGAACACTGAAGCTTTCTTT.

This clone was detected once. The CDR3 region is CASSQLSTGLTRNEQFF. CDR3 DNA sequence: TGTGCCAGCAGCCAATTGTCTACGGGACTAACTAGGAATGAGCAGTTCTTC. The chain links TRBV3-1 (or the pseudogene TRBV3-2) to TRBJ2-1, with TRBD2 matching 7 bases. This CDR3 is 17 amino acids long. The junction had 14 bases not matched to a gene; V was cut back by 2 bases and J by 7 bases. CDR1 and CDR2 from the germline V gene are LGHDT and YNNKEL (reference sequence).

This sequence joins TRBV27 and TRBJ1-2; maybe TRBD1 (6 bases). Germline assignment: CDR1 MNHEY and CDR2 SMNVEV (reference sequence). Trimming left V 4 bases short and J 6 bases short, with 15 bases between. The CDR3 length is 14 residues. In DNA form, the CDR3 reads TGTGCCAGCAGTTACAGGGCCTTCCACGATGGCTACACCTTC. As protein: CASSYRAFHDGYTF.